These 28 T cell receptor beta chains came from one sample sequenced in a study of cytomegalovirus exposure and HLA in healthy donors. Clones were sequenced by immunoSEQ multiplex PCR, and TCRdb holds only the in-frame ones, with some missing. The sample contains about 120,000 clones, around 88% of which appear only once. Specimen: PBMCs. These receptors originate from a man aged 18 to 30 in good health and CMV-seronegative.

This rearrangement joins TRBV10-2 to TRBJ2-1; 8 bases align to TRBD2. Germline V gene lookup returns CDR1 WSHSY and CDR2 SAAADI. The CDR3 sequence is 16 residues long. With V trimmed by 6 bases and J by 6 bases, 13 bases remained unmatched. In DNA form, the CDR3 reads TGCGCCAGCAGGGAAGATCTAGCGGGCCGGATCAATGAGCAGTTCTTC. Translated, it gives CASREDLAGRINEQFF.

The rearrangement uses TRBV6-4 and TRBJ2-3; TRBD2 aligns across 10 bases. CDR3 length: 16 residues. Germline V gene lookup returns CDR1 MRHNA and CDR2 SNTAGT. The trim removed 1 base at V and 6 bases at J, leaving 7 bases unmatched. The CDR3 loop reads CASSDFSGGGMDTQYF. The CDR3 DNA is TGTGCCAGCAGTGACTTCAGCGGGGGGGGTATGGATACGCAGTATTTT.

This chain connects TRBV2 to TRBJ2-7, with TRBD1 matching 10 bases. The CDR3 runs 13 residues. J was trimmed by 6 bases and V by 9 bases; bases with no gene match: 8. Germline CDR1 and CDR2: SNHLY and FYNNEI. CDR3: CARSRDRGGEQYF. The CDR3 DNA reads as TGTGCCAGATCCCGGGACAGGGGCGGCGAGCAGTACTTC.

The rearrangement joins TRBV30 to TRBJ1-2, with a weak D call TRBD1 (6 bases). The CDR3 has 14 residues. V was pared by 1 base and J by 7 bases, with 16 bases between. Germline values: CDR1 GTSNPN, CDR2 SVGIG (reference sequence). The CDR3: CAWSDGTSISGYTF. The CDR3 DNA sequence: TGTGCCTGGAGTGACGGGACATCTATTTCTGGCTACACCTTC.

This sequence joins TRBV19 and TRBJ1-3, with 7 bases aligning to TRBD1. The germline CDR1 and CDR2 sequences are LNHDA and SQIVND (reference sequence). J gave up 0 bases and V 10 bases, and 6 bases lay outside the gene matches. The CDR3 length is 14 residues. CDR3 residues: CATHRGFSGNTIYF. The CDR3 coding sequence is TGTGCCACCCACAGGGGTTTCTCTGGAAACACCATATATTTT.

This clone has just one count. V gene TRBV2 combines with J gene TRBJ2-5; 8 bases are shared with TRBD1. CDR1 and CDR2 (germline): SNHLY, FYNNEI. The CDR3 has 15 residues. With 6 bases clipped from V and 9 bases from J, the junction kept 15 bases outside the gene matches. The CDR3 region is CASRDTGGLPRPQYF. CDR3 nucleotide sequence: TGTGCCAGCAGGGATACAGGGGGACTCCCGAGGCCCCAGTACTTC.

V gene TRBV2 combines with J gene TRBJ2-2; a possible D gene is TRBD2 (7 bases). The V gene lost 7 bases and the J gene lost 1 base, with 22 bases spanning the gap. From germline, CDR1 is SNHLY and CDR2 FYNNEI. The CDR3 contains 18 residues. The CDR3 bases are TGTGCCAGCAAAGCGGGACAAGGGTCCTCAGGGAACACCGGGGAGCTGTTTTTT. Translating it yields CASKAGQGSSGNTGELFF.

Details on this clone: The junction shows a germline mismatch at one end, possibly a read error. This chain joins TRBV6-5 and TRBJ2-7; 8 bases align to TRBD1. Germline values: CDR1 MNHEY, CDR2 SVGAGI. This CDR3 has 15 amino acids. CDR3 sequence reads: CASSPGQAVSYKQYF. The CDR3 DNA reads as TGTGCCAGCAGTCCGGGACAGGCGGTTTCCTACAAGCAGTACTTC.

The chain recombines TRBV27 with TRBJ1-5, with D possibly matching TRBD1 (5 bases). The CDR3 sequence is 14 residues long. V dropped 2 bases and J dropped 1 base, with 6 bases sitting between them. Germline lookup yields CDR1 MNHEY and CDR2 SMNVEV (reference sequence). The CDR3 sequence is CASSLGGSNQPQHF. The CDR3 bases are TGTGCCAGCAGTTTAGGGGGGAGCAATCAGCCCCAGCATTTT.

The CDR3 protein is CASSRELNTEAFF. As DNA, the CDR3 is TGTGCCAGCAGCCGAGAGTTGAACACTGAAGCTTTCTTT. The chain is built from TRBV5-4 and TRBJ1-1; D remains unclear. The CDR3 length is 13 residues. Trimming removed 4 bases at V and 0 bases at J, with 7 bases between. Germline CDR1 and CDR2: SGHNT and YYREEE (reference sequence).

The CDR3 coding sequence is TGTGCCTGGGAGGTCGGAAATCAGCCCCAGCATTTT. Protein product: CAWEVGNQPQHF. V is TRBV30 and J is TRBJ1-5; the D is unclear. This CDR3 region has 12 residues. Germline V lookup: CDR1 GTSNPN, CDR2 SVGIG (reference sequence). Trimming stripped 5 bases from V and 4 bases from J, with 9 bases between.

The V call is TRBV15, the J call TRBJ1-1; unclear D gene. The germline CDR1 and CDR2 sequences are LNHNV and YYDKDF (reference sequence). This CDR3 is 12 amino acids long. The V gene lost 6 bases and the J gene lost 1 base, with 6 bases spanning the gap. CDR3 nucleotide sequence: TGTGCCACCAGTTCATCGAACACTGAAGCTTTCTTT. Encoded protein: CATSSSNTEAFF.

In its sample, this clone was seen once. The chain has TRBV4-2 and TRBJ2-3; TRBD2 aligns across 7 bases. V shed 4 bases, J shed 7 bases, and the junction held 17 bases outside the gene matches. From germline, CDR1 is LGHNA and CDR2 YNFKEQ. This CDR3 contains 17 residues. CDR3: CASSRSGKVGETYTQYF. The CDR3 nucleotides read TGTGCCAGCAGCCGGAGCGGGAAAGTGGGAGAAACATATACGCAGTATTTT.

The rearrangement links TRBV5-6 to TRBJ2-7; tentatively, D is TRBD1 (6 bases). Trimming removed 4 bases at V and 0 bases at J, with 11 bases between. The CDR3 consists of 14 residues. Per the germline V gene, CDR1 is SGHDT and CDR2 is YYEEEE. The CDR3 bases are TGTGCCAGCAGCGGTAACAGGGTCTCCTACGAGCAGTACTTC. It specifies CASSGNRVSYEQYF.

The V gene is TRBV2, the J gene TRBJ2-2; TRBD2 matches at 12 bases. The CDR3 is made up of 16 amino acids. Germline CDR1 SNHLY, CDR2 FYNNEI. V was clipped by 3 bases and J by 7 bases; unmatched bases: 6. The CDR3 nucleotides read TGTGCCAGCAGTGACCGGCTAGCGGGAGGGGTCGGGGAGCTGTTTTTT. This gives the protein CASSDRLAGGVGELFF.

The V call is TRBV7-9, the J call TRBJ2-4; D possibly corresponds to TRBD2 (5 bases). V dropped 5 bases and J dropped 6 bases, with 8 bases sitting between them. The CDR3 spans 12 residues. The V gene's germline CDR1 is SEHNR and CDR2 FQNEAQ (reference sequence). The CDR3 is CASSREGNIQYF. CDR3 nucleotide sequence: TGTGCCAGCAGCCGCGAGGGAAACATTCAGTACTTC.

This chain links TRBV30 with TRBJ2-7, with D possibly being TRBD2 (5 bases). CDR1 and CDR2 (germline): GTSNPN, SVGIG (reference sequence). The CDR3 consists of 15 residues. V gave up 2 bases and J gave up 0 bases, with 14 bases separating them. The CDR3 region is CAWSRGAGFSYEQYF. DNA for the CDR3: TGTGCCTGGAGTCGGGGAGCCGGGTTCTCCTACGAGCAGTACTTC.

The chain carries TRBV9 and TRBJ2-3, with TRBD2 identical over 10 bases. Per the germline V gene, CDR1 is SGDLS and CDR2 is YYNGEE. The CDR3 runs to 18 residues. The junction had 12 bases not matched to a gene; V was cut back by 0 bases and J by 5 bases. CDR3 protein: CASSVETSGGAGGDTQYF. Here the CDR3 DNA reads TGTGCCAGCAGCGTAGAGACCAGCGGGGGGGCCGGAGGAGATACGCAGTATTTT.

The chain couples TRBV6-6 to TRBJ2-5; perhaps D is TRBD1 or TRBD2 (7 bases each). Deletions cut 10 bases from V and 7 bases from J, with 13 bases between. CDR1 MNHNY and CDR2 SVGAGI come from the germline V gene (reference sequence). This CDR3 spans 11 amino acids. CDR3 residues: CATRGGGTQYF. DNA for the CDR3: TGTGCCACCAGGGGGGGAGGGACCCAGTACTTC.

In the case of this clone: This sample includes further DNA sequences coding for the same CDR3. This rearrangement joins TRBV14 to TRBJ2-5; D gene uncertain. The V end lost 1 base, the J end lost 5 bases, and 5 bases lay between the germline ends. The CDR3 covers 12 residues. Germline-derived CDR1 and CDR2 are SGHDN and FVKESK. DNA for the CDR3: TGTGCCAGCAGCCAAGTGCGGGAGACCCAGTACTTC. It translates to CASSQVRETQYF. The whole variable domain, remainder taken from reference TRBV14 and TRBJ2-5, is EAGVTQFPSHSVIEKGQTVTLRCDPISGHDNLYWYRRVMGKEIKFLLHFVKESKQDESGMPNNRFLAERTGGTYSTLKVQPAELEDSGVYFCASSQVRETQYFGPGTRLLVL.

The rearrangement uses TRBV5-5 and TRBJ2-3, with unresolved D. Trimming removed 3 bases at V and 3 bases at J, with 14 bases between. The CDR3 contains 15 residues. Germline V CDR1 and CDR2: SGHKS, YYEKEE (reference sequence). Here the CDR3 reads CASSSSLPTTDTQYF. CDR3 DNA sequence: TGTGCCAGCAGCTCCTCACTCCCGACAACAGATACGCAGTATTTT.

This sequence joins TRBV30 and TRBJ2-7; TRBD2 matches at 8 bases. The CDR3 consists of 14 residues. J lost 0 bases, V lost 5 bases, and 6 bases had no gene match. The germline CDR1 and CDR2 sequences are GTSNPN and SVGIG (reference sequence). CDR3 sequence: CAWHLGTSSYEQYF. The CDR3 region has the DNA TGTGCCTGGCACCTCGGGACTAGCTCCTACGAGCAGTACTTC.

The CDR3 sequence is CASSFPGAQTGGEQYF. In DNA, the CDR3 is TGTGCCAGCAGCTTCCCCGGGGCGCAGACAGGGGGGGAGCAGTACTTC. V is TRBV7-9 and J is TRBJ2-7; 9 nucleotides agree with TRBD1. The germline V gene has CDR1 SEHNR and CDR2 FQNEAQ (reference sequence). This CDR3 comprises 16 residues. V was pared by 3 bases and J by 7 bases, with 13 bases of the junction left unmatched.

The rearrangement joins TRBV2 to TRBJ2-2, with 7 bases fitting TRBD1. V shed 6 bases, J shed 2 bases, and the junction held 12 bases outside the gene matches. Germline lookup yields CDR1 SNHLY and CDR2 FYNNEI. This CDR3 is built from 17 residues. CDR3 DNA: TGTGCCAGCAGCCTACCACGACAGGGCCTTAACACCGGGGAGCTGTTTTTT. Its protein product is CASSLPRQGLNTGELFF.

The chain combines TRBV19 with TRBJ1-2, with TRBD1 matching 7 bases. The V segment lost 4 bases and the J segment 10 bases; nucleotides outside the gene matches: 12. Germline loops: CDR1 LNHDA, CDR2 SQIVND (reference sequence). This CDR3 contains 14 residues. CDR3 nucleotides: TGTGCCAGTAGTACCGGACAGGAGCTATTTGCCTACACCTTC. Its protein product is CASSTGQELFAYTF.

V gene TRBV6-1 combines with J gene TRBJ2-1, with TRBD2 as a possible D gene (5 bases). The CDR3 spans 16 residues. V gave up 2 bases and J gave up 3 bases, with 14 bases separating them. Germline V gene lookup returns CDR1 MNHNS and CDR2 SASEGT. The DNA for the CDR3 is TGTGCCAGCAGTGAATCAGGACTTTCCTACTACAATGAGCAGTTCTTC. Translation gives CASSESGLSYYNEQFF.

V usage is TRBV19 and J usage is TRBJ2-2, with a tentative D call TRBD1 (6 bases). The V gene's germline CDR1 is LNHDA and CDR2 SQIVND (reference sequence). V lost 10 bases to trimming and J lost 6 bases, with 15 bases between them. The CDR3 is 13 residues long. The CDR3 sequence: CATTEAGAGELFF. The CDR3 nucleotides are TGTGCCACCACGGAGGCAGGGGCCGGGGAGCTGTTTTTT.

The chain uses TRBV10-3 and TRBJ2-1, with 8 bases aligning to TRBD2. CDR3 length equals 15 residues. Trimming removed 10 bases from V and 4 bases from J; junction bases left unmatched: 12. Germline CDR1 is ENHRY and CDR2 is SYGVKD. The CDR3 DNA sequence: TGTGCCACCAATTTGGGGGGACTAGTTTACAATGAGCAGTTCTTC. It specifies CATNLGGLVYNEQFF.